This T cell receptor (beta chain) was identified during a study of OX40 agonist ivuxolimab in advanced cancers. Across the study: Given to patients was ivuxolimab, an agonistic anti-OX40 (CD134) antibody.

Repertoires were generated with immunoSEQ multiplex PCR, while TCRdb's copy carries only in-frame clones and drops some. The sample consists of 90,000 or so clones, under 95% of them appearing once. With autoimmune disease history or systemic immunosuppression, patients were excluded. This CDR3 comprises 18 residues. Trimming took 5 bases from V and 1 from J; bases not matched to a gene: 12. Germline lookup yields CDR1 MDHEN and CDR2 SYDVKM. The chain joins TRBV28 to TRBJ2-3, with 10 bases aligning to TRBD2. This TCR derives from an adult with an advanced solid tumor such as melanoma, head and neck, liver or kidney cancer. The sample was CD4+ or CD8+ T cells sorted from blood, taken in a trial of the OX40 agonist ivuxolimab. The CDR3 protein is CASSNRADGTSGTDTQYF. CDR3 DNA sequence: TGTGCCAGCAGTAACCGGGCCGACGGGACTAGCGGCACAGATACGCAGTATTTT.